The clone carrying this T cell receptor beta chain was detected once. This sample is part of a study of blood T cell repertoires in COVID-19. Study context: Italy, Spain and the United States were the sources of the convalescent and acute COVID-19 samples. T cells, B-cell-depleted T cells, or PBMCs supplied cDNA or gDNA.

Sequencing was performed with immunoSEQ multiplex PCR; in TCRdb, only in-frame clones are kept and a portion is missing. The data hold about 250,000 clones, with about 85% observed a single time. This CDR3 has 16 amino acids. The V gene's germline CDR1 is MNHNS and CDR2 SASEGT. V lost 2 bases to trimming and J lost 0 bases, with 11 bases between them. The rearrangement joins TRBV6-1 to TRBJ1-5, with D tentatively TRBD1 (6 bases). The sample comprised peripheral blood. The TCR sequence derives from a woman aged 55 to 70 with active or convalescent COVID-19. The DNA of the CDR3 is TGTGCCAGCAGTGAACTTGGGACACTTAGCAATCAGCCCCAGCATTTT. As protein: CASSELGTLSNQPQHF.